This T cell receptor beta chain was sequenced during a study of graft-versus-host responses after intestinal transplantation. Sequencing used immunoSEQ multiplex PCR; TCRdb keeps in-frame clones, though not all of them. The sample comprises about 73,000 clones, about 90% of which are singletons, and around 4% rests with the top ten. CDR1 MNHEY and CDR2 SMNVEV come from the germline V gene (reference sequence). This CDR3 is 16 amino acids long. The V end lost 2 bases, the J end lost 6 bases, and 17 bases lay between the germline ends. Notes on this clone: The antigen is not known.

The rearrangement links TRBV27 to TRBJ2-1; D is perhaps TRBD2 (5 bases). This clonotype was sampled from a human donor who was the organ donor for an intestinal transplant. Sequences were derived from unstimulated CD8+ T cells sorted from spleen or lymph node cells, sampled before transplant. DNA for the CDR3: TGTGCCAGCAGTTTAGAAACTAGTGTAGGCTTCAATGAGCAGTTCTTC. It specifies CASSLETSVGFNEQFF.